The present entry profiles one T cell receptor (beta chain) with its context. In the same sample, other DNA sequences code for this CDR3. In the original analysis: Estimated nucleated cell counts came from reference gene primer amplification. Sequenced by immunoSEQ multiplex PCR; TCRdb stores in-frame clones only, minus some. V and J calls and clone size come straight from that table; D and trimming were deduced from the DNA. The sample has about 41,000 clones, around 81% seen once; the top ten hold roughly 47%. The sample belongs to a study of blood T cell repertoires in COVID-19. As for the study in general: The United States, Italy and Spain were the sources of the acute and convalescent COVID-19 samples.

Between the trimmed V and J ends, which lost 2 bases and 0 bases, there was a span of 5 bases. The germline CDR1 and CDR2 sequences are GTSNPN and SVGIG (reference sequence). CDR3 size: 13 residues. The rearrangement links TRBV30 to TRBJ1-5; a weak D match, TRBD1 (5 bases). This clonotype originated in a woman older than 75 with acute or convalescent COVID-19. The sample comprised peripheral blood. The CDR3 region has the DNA TGTGCCTGGAGTAGGGGTAGCAATCAGCCCCAGCATTTT. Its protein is CAWSRGSNQPQHF.